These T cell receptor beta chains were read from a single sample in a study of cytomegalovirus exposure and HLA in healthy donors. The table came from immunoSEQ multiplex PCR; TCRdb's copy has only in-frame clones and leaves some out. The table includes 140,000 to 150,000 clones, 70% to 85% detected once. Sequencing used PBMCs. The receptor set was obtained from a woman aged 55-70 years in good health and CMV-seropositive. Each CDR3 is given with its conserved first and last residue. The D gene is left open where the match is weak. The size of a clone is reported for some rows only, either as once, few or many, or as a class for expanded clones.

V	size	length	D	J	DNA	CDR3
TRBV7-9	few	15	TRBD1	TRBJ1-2	TGTGCCAGCAGCCTCGCGGGGACAGGGTCGTATGGCTACACCTTC	CASSLAGTGSYGYTF
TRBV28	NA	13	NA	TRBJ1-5	TGTGCCAGCAAAATGGCTAGCAATCAGCCCCAGCATTTT	CASKMASNQPQHF
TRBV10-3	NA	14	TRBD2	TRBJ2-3	TGTGCCATCAGTGATATCGCGGGGGAAGATACGCAGTATTTT	CAISDIAGEDTQYF
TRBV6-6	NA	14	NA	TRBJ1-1	TGTGCCAGCAGTTACGAATTTTCGGTGGTTCGCGCTTTCTTT	CASSYEFSVVRAFF
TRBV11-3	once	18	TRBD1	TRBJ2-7	TGTGCCAGCAGCTTAGCATCAGACGGGGACAGGGGTTCCTACGAGCAGTACTTC	CASSLASDGDRGSYEQYF
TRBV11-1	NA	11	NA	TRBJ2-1	TGTGCCAGCAGCTTTAAAAATGAGCAGTTCTTC	CASSFKNEQFF
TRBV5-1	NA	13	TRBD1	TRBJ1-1	TGCGCCAGCAGCTTGACAGGGGACACTGAAGCTTTCTTT	CASSLTGDTEAFF
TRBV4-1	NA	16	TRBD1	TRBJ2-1	TGCGCCAGCAGCCAAGCTGAGGGACAGTCGGACAATGAGCAGTTCTTC	CASSQAEGQSDNEQFF
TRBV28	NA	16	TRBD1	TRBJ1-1	TGTGCCAGCAGTTCACCCGGGACAGGAATGAACACTGAAGCTTTCTTT	CASSSPGTGMNTEAFF
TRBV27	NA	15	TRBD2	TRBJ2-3	TGTGCCACCCACGGACTAGCGGGAAGCACAGATACGCAGTATTTT	CATHGLAGSTDTQYF
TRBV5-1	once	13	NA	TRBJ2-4	TGCGCCAGCAGCTTGGTCGGGGAGGACATTCAGTACTTC	CASSLVGEDIQYF
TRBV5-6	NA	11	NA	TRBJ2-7	TGTGCCAGCAGCTTGATGAGCGAGCAGTACTTC	CASSLMSEQYF
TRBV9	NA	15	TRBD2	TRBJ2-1	TGTGCCAGCAGCACCTATAGCGGGAGAATCAATGAGCAGTTCTTC	CASSTYSGRINEQFF
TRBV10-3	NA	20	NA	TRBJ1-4	TGTGCCATCAGTGAGTCGCGGCTGGGCCGCCAACTAGCAACTAATGAAAAACTGTTTTTT	CAISESRLGRQLATNEKLFF
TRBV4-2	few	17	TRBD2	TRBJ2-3	TGTGCCAGCAGCCAAGATTTTAGCGGGAGTTGGACAGATACGCAGTATTTT	CASSQDFSGSWTDTQYF
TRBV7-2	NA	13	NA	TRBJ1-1	TGTGCCAGCAGCTTAGAAAGGGGCACTGAAGCTTTCTTT	CASSLERGTEAFF
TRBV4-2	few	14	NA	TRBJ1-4	TGTGCCAGCAGCCCACAGGGTAGGCAGGAAAAACTGTTTTTT	CASSPQGRQEKLFF
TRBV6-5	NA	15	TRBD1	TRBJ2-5	TGTGCCAGCAGTTACGCGGCAGGGGGCTTAGAGACCCAGTACTTC	CASSYAAGGLETQYF
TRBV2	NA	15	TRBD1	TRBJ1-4	TGTGCCAGCAGTATCACGACAGGGACTTATGAAAAACTGTTTTTT	CASSITTGTYEKLFF
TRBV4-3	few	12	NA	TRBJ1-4	TGCGCCAGCAGCCAACGGGGTGAAAAACTGTTTTTT	CASSQRGEKLFF
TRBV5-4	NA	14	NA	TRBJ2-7	TGTGCCAGCAGCTCAGGTATTGCCTCCTACGAGCAGTACTTC	CASSSGIASYEQYF
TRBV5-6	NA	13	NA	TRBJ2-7	TGTGCCAGCAGCGGTGACAACTCCTACGAGCAGTACTTC	CASSGDNSYEQYF
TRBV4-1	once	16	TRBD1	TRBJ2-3	TGCGCCAGCAGCTGGCGTCGGGACAGGGGCACAGATACGCAGTATTTT	CASSWRRDRGTDTQYF
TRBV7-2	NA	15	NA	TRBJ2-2	TGTGCCAGCAGCTTTCTTGGGCGGAACACCGGGGAGCTGTTTTTT	CASSFLGRNTGELFF
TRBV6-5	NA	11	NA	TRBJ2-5	TGTGCCAGCATCTCGAGGGAGACCCAGTACTTC	CASISRETQYF
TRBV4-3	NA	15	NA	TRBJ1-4	TGCGCCAGCAGCCAAGTGGGGGGGGTGCGGGAAAAACTGTTTTTT	CASSQVGGVREKLFF
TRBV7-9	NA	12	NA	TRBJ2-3	TGTGCCAGCAGCTCCCTCCCCGATACGCAGTATTTT	CASSSLPDTQYF
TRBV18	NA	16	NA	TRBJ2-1	TGTGCCAGCTCACCTTTAATAGCCTTAGATGTTATTGAGCAGTTCTTC	CASSPLIALDVIEQFF
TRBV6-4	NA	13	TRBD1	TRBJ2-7	TGTGCCAGCAGTGAGGGACAGGGCCACGAGCAGTACTTC	CASSEGQGHEQYF
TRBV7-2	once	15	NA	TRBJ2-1	TGTGCCAGCAGCTTATTGGCGGGAAACTACAATGAGCAGTTCTTC	CASSLLAGNYNEQFF
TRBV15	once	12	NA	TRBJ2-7	TGTGCCACCAGCAGAGTTGGCAACGAGCAGTACTTC	CATSRVGNEQYF
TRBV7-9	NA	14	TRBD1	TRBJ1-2	TGTGCCAGCAGGCCGGACAGGGAATGGTTTGGCTACACCTTC	CASRPDREWFGYTF
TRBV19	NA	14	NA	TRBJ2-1	TGTGCCAGTAGTAGCTGGAGCGGATACAATGAGCAGTTCTTC	CASSSWSGYNEQFF
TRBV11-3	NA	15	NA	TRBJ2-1	TGTGCCAGCAGCTCCGGACTGATGATGGGCAATGAGCAGTTCTTC	CASSSGLMMGNEQFF
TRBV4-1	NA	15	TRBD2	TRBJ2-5	TGCGCCAGCAGCCTTGAGCGGGACGGAGAAGAGACCCAGTACTTC	CASSLERDGEETQYF
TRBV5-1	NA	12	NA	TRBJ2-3	TGCGCCAGCAGATCAGGAGGAGATACGCAGTATTTT	CASRSGGDTQYF
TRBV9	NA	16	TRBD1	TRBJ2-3	TGTGCCAGCAGCGCCGCTCAGGGGGCGAGCACAGATACGCAGTATTTT	CASSAAQGASTDTQYF
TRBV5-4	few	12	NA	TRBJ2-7	TGTGCCAGCAGCCCCAGGCTGGGCGAGCAGTACTTC	CASSPRLGEQYF
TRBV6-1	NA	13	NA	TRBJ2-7	TGTGCCAGCAGTGATGGGGGGTCCCTCGGGCAGTACTTC	CASSDGGSLGQYF
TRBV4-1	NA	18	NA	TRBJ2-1	TGCGCCAGCAGCCAAGATATAGGCGGCACCAGCTCCTACAATGAGCAGTTCTTC	CASSQDIGGTSSYNEQFF
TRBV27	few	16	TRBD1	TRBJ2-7	TGTGCCAGCCGGACAGGGGGACTCTCCAGCTCCTACGAGCAGTACTTC	CASRTGGLSSSYEQYF
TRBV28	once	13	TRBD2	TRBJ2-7	TGTGCCACCCTCCCCGGGACTAGCGACGAGCAGTACTTC	CATLPGTSDEQYF
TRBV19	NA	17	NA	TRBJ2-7	TGTGCCAGTGCGCTCCAGGGGGGATTGGCGGCAGTCTACGAGCAGTACTTC	CASALQGGLAAVYEQYF
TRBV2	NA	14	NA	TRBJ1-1	TGTGCCAGCAAGGGGGTTCTATTGAACACTGAAGCTTTCTTT	CASKGVLLNTEAFF
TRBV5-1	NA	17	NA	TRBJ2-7	TGCGCCAGCAGCTTGGGTCTTGGCGGAGTCGGATCCTACGAGCAGTACTTC	CASSLGLGGVGSYEQYF
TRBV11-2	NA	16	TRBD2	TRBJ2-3	TGTGCCAGCAGCTTAGGACTAGCGGTAAAAGCAGATACGCAGTATTTT	CASSLGLAVKADTQYF
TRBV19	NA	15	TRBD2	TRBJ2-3	TGTGCCAGTAGTAGTCTAGCGGGAGTGTCAGATACGCAGTATTTT	CASSSLAGVSDTQYF
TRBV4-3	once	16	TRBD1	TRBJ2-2	TGCGCCAGCAGCCGGGGACAGGGGGCGAACACCGGGGAGCTGTTTTTT	CASSRGQGANTGELFF
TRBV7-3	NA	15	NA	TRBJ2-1	TGTGCCAGCAGCTTAACTAGCGAACGGTACAATGAGCAGTTCTTC	CASSLTSERYNEQFF
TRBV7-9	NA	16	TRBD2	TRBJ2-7	TGTGCCAGCAGCTCCTGGACTAGCGGGAGTAGATACGAGCAGTACTTC	CASSSWTSGSRYEQYF
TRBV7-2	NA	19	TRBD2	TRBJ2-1	TGTGCCAGCAGCTTAGGGGTCCTAGCGGGAGGGAGCTCCTACAATGAGCAGTTCTTC	CASSLGVLAGGSSYNEQFF
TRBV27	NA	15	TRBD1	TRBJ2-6	TGTGCCAGCTGCACAGGGGGCGCTGGGGCCAACGTCCTGACTTTC	CASCTGGAGANVLTF
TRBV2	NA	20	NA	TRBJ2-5	TGTGCCAGCAGTGAGGTGTTAGGGGGCCCCACGGATGGGGGGCAAGAGACCCAGTACTTC	CASSEVLGGPTDGGQETQYF
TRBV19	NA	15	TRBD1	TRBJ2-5	TGTGCCACCCGAACGGGACAGGGCGAGTGGGAGACCCAGTACTTC	CATRTGQGEWETQYF